Below, 27 T cell receptor beta chains from the same sample are listed, as sequenced in a study of CD8 T cells in ankylosing spondylitis. Each CDR3 protein gets one entry after TCRdb re-called the 5' RACE reads with MiXCR. The data show 120,000 or so distinct CDR3 sequences, around 13% seen once. Sequenced: blood, either unsorted or a sorted T cell fraction (not recorded which). Receptor source: a female donor with ankylosing spondylitis or in good health (not recorded which).

The chain combines TRBV27 with TRBJ2-5, with 10 bases identical to TRBD1. The CDR3 is 15 residues long. The trim removed 6 bases at V and 3 bases at J, leaving 7 bases unmatched. In germline, CDR1 is MNHEY, CDR2 SMNVEV (reference sequence). CDR3 coding DNA: TGTGCCAGCAGCTCACGGGACAGGGGCGAAGAGACCCAGTACTTC. Amino acids: CASSSRDRGEETQYF.

This clonotype was observed a few times. The chain has TRBV2 and TRBJ2-7; D might be TRBD2 (5 bases). Germline V gives CDR1 SNHLY, CDR2 FYNNEI. Trimming shortened V by 6 bases and J by 3 bases, and 9 bases separated the two germline ends. CDR3 length equals 12 residues. CDR3 sequence (DNA): TGTGCCAGCAGGGGAGACATCTACGAGCAGTACTTC. This sequence encodes CASRGDIYEQYF.

The rearrangement uses TRBV12-3 or TRBV12-4 and TRBJ2-2, with D unclear. The germline V and J ends were trimmed by 3 bases and 6 bases, with 8 bases remaining between them. The CDR3 is 13 residues long. CDR3 loop: CASSFVEAGELFF. CDR3 DNA sequence: TGTGCCAGCAGTTTTGTTGAGGCCGGGGAGCTGTTTTTT.

V is TRBV18 and J is TRBJ2-2, with 11 positions matching TRBD2. CDR3 length: 15 residues. V lost 4 bases and J lost 3; bases outside the gene matches: 1. CDR1 and CDR2 from the germline V gene are KGHSH and LQKENI. The CDR3 nucleotides read TGTGCCAGCTCACAGGGACTAGCGGACACCGGGGAGCTGTTTTTT. Residues: CASSQGLADTGELFF.

This clonotype was seen repeatedly, ten times or more. This chain links TRBV11-2 with TRBJ1-5, with D unresolved. This CDR3 has 17 residues. V was clipped by 0 bases and J by 3 bases, with 15 bases between them. The V gene's germline CDR1 is SGHAT and CDR2 FQNNGV. CDR3 DNA: TGTGCCAGCAGCTTAGATCGGGAAGTATTAATCAATCAGCCCCAGCATTTT. Translated, it gives CASSLDREVLINQPQHF.

This clonotype was counted at least ten times. The DNA for the CDR3 is TGTGCCAGCGAGGTTTACAATGAGCAGTTCTTC. Residues: CASEVYNEQFF. J is TRBJ2-1 and V is TRBV2, with D unresolved. V was shortened by 8 bases and J by 4 bases, with 6 bases between the two germline ends. Germline V gene lookup returns CDR1 SNHLY and CDR2 FYNNEI. This CDR3 is built from 11 residues. The full variable domain, completed using reference TRBV2 and TRBJ2-1, is EPEVTQTPSHQVTQMGQEVILRCVPISNHLYFYWYRQILGQKVEFLVSFYNNEISEKSEIFDDQFSVERPDGSNFTLKIRSTKLEDSAMYFCASEVYNEQFFGPGTRLTVL.

In this sample, this clonotype turned up many times. The rearrangement links TRBV10-3 to TRBJ1-2; tentatively, D is TRBD1 (5 bases). The V gene lost 2 bases and the J gene lost 7 bases, with 20 bases spanning the gap. Germline loops: CDR1 ENHRY, CDR2 SYGVKD. The CDR3 spans 16 residues. This CDR3 reads CAISEGHSGFSFGYTF. In DNA form, the CDR3 reads TGTGCCATCAGTGAGGGACATTCGGGCTTCAGTTTTGGCTACACCTTC.

This clonotype has only a few counts. V gene TRBV12-3 or TRBV12-4 combines with J gene TRBJ1-1; D might be TRBD1 (6 bases). Trimming took off 6 bases at V and 4 bases at J, with 12 bases between the two ends. This CDR3 is 13 amino acids long. The CDR3 loop reads CASRRGQTTEAFF. In DNA, the CDR3 is TGTGCCAGCAGACGCGGACAGACCACTGAAGCTTTCTTT.

Comment on this clonotype: The junction departs from germline at one end; a sequencing error may be responsible. The chain combines TRBV5-5 with TRBJ2-2; D might be TRBD1 (6 bases). Germline assignment: CDR1 SGHKS and CDR2 YYEKEE (reference sequence). The CDR3 has 14 residues. The chain's CDR3 is CASSAGQNTGEPFF. DNA of the CDR3: TGTGCCAGCAGCGCCGGACAGAACACCGGGGAGCCGTTTTTT.

This clonotype occurred many times. This chain uses TRBV20-1 with TRBJ1-1, with 8 bases aligning to TRBD1. CDR1 is DFQATT and CDR2 is SNEGSKA in the germline V gene (reference sequence). Germline trimming cut 5 bases from V and 9 bases from J; bases unmatched to any gene: 8. The CDR3 runs 12 residues. CDR3 protein: CSAFDRGDKAFF. For the CDR3, the DNA is TGCAGTGCTTTTGACAGGGGTGATAAAGCTTTCTTT.

This clonotype was recorded once. The chain carries TRBV6-6 and TRBJ2-3; D is uncertain. Germline CDR1 MNHNY, CDR2 SVGAGI (reference sequence). The CDR3 has 13 residues. The V and J ends lost 5 bases and 1 base respectively, with 7 bases between them. The DNA of the CDR3 is TGTGCCAGCAGTCATATCCGCACAGATACGCAGTATTTT. Translating it yields CASSHIRTDTQYF.

This clonotype was recorded many times. The V and J genes are TRBV20-1 and TRBJ1-1; D uncertain. The germline V gene has CDR1 DFQATT and CDR2 SNEGSKA (reference sequence). The CDR3 runs to 15 residues. V lost 6 bases and J 1 base, leaving 18 bases between the germline ends. The CDR3 nucleotides are TGCAGTGCCCACAACTCACAAGATTCGAACACTGAAGCTTTCTTT. Its protein is CSAHNSQDSNTEAFF.

The table lists this clonotype with a count of one. CDR3 sequence (DNA): TGTGCCAGCAGTCCCTGGACAGGGGCAGGAAACACCATATATTTT. Protein: CASSPWTGAGNTIYF. The V gene is TRBV7-9, the J gene TRBJ1-3, with 9 nucleotides matching TRBD1. The CDR3 contains 15 residues. CDR1 is SEHNR, CDR2 FQNEAQ, per germline (reference sequence). J gave up 4 bases and V 6 bases, and 7 bases lay outside the gene matches.

The chain links TRBV20-1 to TRBJ2-1; no clear D gene. Looked up from germline, CDR1 is DFQATT and CDR2 is SNEGSKA (reference sequence). V lost 6 bases and J 5 bases, leaving 20 bases between the germline ends. The CDR3 loop spans 15 amino acids. As DNA, the CDR3 is TGCAGTGCCCTAGATTACACCAGGTTGAACAATGAGCAGTTCTTC. Protein: CSALDYTRLNNEQFF.

This clonotype has a handful of counts. V is TRBV3-1 and J is TRBJ1-6, with TRBD1 matching 10 bases. V gave up 3 bases and J gave up 5 bases; unmatched junction bases: 4. The CDR3 has 16 residues. Germline CDR1 reads LGHDT; CDR2 reads YNNKEL (reference sequence). For the CDR3, the DNA is TGTGCCAGCAGCCATAGGACAGGGGGGAATAATTCACCCCTCCACTTT. Its protein is CASSHRTGGNNSPLHF.

The chain joins TRBV6-5 to TRBJ1-5; possibly TRBD1 for D (6 bases). V lost 0 bases to trimming and J lost 1 base, with 10 bases between them. The germline CDR1 and CDR2 sequences are MNHEY and SVGAGI. The CDR3 has 16 residues. The CDR3 spells CASSYSRGGSNQPQHF. CDR3 DNA: TGTGCCAGCAGTTACTCGAGGGGGGGGAGCAATCAGCCCCAGCATTTT.

This clonotype appeared a few times. The V gene is TRBV12-2, the J gene TRBJ1-4; whether TRBD1, the table's D call, matches the DNA was not checked. TRBV12-2 is recorded as a pseudogene. The CDR3 runs 10 residues. CDR3 sequence (DNA): TGTGCAACCCGGGGTGAAAAACTGTTTTTT. As protein: CATRGEKLFF.

This clonotype was detected a few times. This chain joins TRBV10-3 and TRBJ2-3; 10 bases map to TRBD1. The V gene's germline CDR1 is ENHRY and CDR2 SYGVKD. This CDR3 is built from 14 residues. V shed 6 bases and J 3 bases; nucleotides not matched to a gene: 3. The CDR3 loop is CAISEGQGTDTQYF. The CDR3 DNA reads as TGTGCCATCAGCGAGGGACAGGGGACAGATACGCAGTATTTT.

Points on this clonotype: This may be a read error, as it is one base from a much larger clone. V and J are TRBV7-2 and TRBJ2-2, with 9 positions matching TRBD2. J gave up 7 bases and V 6 bases, and 9 bases lay outside the gene matches. CDR3 length: 15 amino acids. The germline CDR1 and CDR2 sequences are SGHTA and FQGNSA. The CDR3 reads CASSPASSGDGELFF. Written as DNA, the CDR3 is TGTGCCAGCAGTCCAGCCTCTAGCGGGGACGGGGAGCTGTTTTTT.

This clonotype was detected a few times. The chain joins TRBV7-9 to TRBJ2-2, with 8 bases that match TRBD1. Germline values: CDR1 SEHNR, CDR2 FQNEAQ (reference sequence). The CDR3 is 16 residues long. V lost 5 bases to trimming and J lost 1 base; unmatched junction nucleotides: 6. The CDR3 here is CASSPRTGRNTGELFF. In DNA form, the CDR3 reads TGTGCCAGCAGCCCTAGGACAGGGAGGAACACCGGGGAGCTGTTTTTT.

The table lists this clonotype with a few counts. The chain uses TRBV30 and TRBJ2-5; D is tentatively TRBD1 or TRBD2 (6 bases each). The CDR3 length is 13 residues. V gave up 7 bases and J gave up 0 bases, with 12 bases separating them. Germline V gene data show CDR1 as GTSNPN and CDR2 as SVGIG (reference sequence). The CDR3 coding sequence is TGTGCCTTCAACGGGGGCCACCAAGAGACCCAGTACTTC. This gives the protein CAFNGGHQETQYF.

This clonotype has only a few counts. CDR3 sequence (DNA): TGCGCCAGCAGCCAAGAGGCAGGGGGCCACGAGCAGTACTTC. Translated: CASSQEAGGHEQYF. The chain couples TRBV4-1 to TRBJ2-7; 8 bases line up with TRBD1. V lost 0 bases and J lost 5; bases outside the gene matches: 3. From germline, CDR1 is MGHRA and CDR2 YSYEKL. There are 14 residues in the CDR3.

In this sample, this clonotype turned up many times. The chain employs TRBV5-1 and TRBJ2-5; D is perhaps TRBD1 (6 bases). Germline V gene lookup returns CDR1 SGHRS and CDR2 YFSETQ. The CDR3 loop spans 14 amino acids. Trimming stripped 0 bases from V and 5 bases from J, with 11 bases between. CDR3 nucleotides: TGCGCCAGCAGCTTGGAGACAGGTCGGGAGACCCAGTACTTC. It encodes CASSLETGRETQYF.

In this sample, this clonotype turned up many times. The chain recombines TRBV5-1 with TRBJ1-4; D is ambiguous. The CDR3 has 16 residues. The germline V gene has CDR1 SGHRS and CDR2 YFSETQ. V was cut by 1 base and J by 0 bases, with 10 bases left in between. CDR3 in amino acids: CASSLSGSATNEKLFF. In DNA form, the CDR3 reads TGCGCCAGCAGCTTGTCGGGGAGTGCAACTAATGAAAAACTGTTTTTT. The full variable domain, its missing parts supplied by reference TRBV5-1 and TRBJ1-4, is KAGVTQTPRYLIKTRGQQVTLSCSPISGHRSVSWYQQTPGQGLQFLFEYFSETQRNKGNFPGRFSGRQFSNSRSEMNVSTLELGDSALYLCASSLSGSATNEKLFFGSGTQLSVL.

This clonotype came up many times. CDR3 nucleotide sequence: TGCGCCTTCGTCGCGGGCGAGCAGTACTTC. Its protein is CAFVAGEQYF. The V and J genes are TRBV5-1 and TRBJ2-7; TRBD2 might be the D (5 bases). V dropped 10 bases and J dropped 6 bases, with 11 bases sitting between them. The CDR3 runs to 10 residues. Germline V gene data show CDR1 as SGHRS and CDR2 as YFSETQ.

This clonotype was counted many times. The chain links TRBV5-1 to TRBJ2-2; D not certain. The V gene lost 0 bases and the J gene lost 2 bases, with 8 bases spanning the gap. Per the germline V gene, CDR1 is SGHRS and CDR2 is YFSETQ. The CDR3 has 15 residues. For the CDR3, the DNA is TGCGCCAGCAGCTTGGTAGTAGGAAACACCGGGGAGCTGTTTTTT. Translated: CASSLVVGNTGELFF.

This clonotype has only a few counts. The rearrangement uses TRBV12-3 or TRBV12-4 and TRBJ2-3; weak D call: TRBD2 (6 bases). The CDR3 sequence is 13 residues long. Trimming took 5 bases from V and 5 from J, leaving 11 bases between them. CDR3 sequence: CASSDGRGDTQYF. The CDR3 region has the DNA TGTGCCAGCAGTGACGGGAGAGGAGATACGCAGTATTTT.